Listed here is a single T cell receptor (beta chain). These data come from a study of blood T cell repertoires in COVID-19. Overall study: The study drew acute and convalescent COVID-19 samples from the United States, Italy and Spain. Sources were T cells, B-cell-depleted T cells, or PBMCs; the material itself was cDNA or gDNA.

As processed by the authors: Amplification with reference gene primers provided the estimates of nucleated cell counts. Sequencing used immunoSEQ multiplex PCR; TCRdb keeps in-frame clones, though not all of them. V, J and clone size derive from that table, while D and trimming were established from the DNA sequence. Of about 170,000 clones listed, over 65% are singletons. Sequenced sample: peripheral blood. This TCR was recovered from a woman of 80 years or more with acute or convalescent COVID-19.

CDR3 amino acids: CASSKLGGSRAPSTDTQYF. The CDR3 DNA follows: TGTGCCAGCAGCAAACTAGGAGGGAGTCGGGCTCCTAGCACAGATACGCAGTATTTT. V usage is TRBV11-2 and J usage is TRBJ2-3; D may be TRBD2 (6 bases). Germline lookup yields CDR1 SGHAT and CDR2 FQNNGV. The CDR3 is 19 amino acids. Trimming cost V 5 bases and J 0 bases, with 24 bases left between them.